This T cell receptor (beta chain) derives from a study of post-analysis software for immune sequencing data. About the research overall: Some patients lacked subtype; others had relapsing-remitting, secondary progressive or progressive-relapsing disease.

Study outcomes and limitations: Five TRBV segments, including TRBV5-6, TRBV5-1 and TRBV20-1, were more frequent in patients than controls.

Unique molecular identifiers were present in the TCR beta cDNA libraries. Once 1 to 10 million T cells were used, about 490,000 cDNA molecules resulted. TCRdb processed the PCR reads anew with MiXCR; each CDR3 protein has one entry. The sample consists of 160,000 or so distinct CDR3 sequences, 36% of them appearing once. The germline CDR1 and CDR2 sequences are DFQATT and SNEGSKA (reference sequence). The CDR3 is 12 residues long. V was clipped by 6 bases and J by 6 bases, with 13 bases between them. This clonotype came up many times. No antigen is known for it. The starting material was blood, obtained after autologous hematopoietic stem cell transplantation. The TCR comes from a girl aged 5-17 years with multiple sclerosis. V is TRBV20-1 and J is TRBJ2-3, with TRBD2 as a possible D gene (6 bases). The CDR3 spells CSARLVGDTQYF. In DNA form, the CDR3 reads TGCAGTGCACGACTAGTCGGGGATACGCAGTATTTT.